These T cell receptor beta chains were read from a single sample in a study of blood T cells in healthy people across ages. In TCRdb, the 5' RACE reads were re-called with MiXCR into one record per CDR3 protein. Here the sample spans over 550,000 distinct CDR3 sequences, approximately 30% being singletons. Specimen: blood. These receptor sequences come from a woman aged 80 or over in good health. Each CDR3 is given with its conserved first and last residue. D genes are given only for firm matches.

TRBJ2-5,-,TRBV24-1,CATSGGGNRYQETQYF
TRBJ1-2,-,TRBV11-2,CASSVGDAVGGYTF
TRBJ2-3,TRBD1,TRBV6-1,CASSEPGQGADTQYF
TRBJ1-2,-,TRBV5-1,CASSLGGKANYGYTF
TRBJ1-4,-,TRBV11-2,CASSLDGRNAEKLFF
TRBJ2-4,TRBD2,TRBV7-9,CASSLGAGGPKNIQYF
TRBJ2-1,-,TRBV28,CASRRDSPEQFF
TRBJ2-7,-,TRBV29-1,CSAADRYEQYF
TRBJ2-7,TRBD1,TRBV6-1,CASKPGQGAYEQYF
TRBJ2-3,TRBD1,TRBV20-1,CSADDRGQSDTQYF
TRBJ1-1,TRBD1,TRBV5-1,CASNLGQGMRTEAFF
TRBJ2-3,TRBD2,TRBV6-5,CASSWEGLAKINTQYF
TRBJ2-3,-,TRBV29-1,CSVEGARDTQYF
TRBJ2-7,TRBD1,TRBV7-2,CASSYGPGQPYEQYF
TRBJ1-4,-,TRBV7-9,CASSPRTEPHEKLFF
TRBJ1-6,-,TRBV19,CASSTATGSNSPLHF
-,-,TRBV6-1,CAGSLSPGTDYNEQYF
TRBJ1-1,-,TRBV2,CAGSQTATHTEAFF
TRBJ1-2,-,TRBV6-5,CASSYFGSGYGYTF
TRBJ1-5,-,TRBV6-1,CASHGDNSNQPQHF
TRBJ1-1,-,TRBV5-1,CASSQHTGGSSGGTEAFF
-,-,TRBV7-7,CASSPGPGGHHEQYF
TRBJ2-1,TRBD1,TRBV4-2,CASSQDSEQGASNEQFF